These 24 T cell receptor beta chains share one sample of origin, sequenced in a study of cytomegalovirus exposure and HLA in healthy donors. PCR was performed using 60 Vbeta and 13 Jbeta primers. Sequenced by immunoSEQ multiplex PCR; TCRdb stores in-frame clones only, minus some. The data contain some 150,000 clones, 79% of them singletons. Sequenced sample: PBMCs. The receptors originated from a man between 40 and 49 years old in good health and CMV-seronegative.

The chain links TRBV5-1 to TRBJ2-7; 8 bases match TRBD2. The CDR3 runs to 14 residues. V lost 0 bases, J lost 4 bases, and 3 bases stayed unmatched. Germline assignment: CDR1 SGHRS and CDR2 YFSETQ. This CDR3 reads CASSLAGGLYEQYF. DNA of the CDR3: TGCGCCAGCAGCTTGGCGGGGGGGTTATACGAGCAGTACTTC.

The chain uses TRBV13 and TRBJ2-1; TRBD2 might be the D (5 bases). The CDR3 is 17 amino acids. The germline gives CDR1 PRHDT, CDR2 FYEKMQ (reference sequence). Trimming took 2 bases from V and 4 from J, leaving 18 bases between them. CDR3 nucleotide sequence: TGTGCCAGCAGCTTAACTCCGCGAGCTAGCAGGTACAATGAGCAGTTCTTC. Translation gives CASSLTPRASRYNEQFF.

This chain links TRBV5-4 with TRBJ2-7; 12 positions match TRBD2. The CDR3 loop spans 15 amino acids. Germline lookup yields CDR1 SGHNT and CDR2 YYREEE (reference sequence). Trimming removed 0 bases from V and 7 bases from J; junction bases left unmatched: 5. The CDR3 region is CASSLETSGRHEQYF. The CDR3 DNA reads as TGTGCCAGCAGCTTGGAGACTAGCGGGAGACATGAGCAGTACTTC.

This sequence joins TRBV23-1 and TRBJ1-5; TRBD1 agrees at 7 bases. TRBV23-1 is filed as an ORF, its function uncertain. The CDR3 is made up of 16 amino acids. V lost 3 bases and J lost 0; bases outside the gene matches: 5. CDR3 nucleotides: TGCGCCAGCAGTCAGCCGACAGGGTTTAGCAATCAGCCCCAGCATTTT. Its protein product is CASSQPTGFSNQPQHF.

The gene calls are TRBV4-1 and TRBJ1-1; no clear D gene. V lost 4 bases and J lost 7, with 7 bases in between. The CDR3 covers 11 residues. Germline CDR1 MGHRA, CDR2 YSYEKL. This CDR3 is CASSRSYEAFF. CDR3 in DNA: TGCGCCAGCAGCCGGTCCTATGAAGCTTTCTTT.

This chain links TRBV4-2 with TRBJ2-7, with TRBD1 matching 8 bases. This CDR3 contains 14 residues. Germline CDR1 reads LGHNA; CDR2 reads YNFKEQ. The trim removed 1 base at V and 6 bases at J, leaving 5 bases unmatched. The CDR3 DNA follows: TGTGCCAGCAGCCAAGTGGGGGACAGGCGCGAGCAGTACTTC. It specifies CASSQVGDRREQYF.

The chain couples TRBV13 to TRBJ2-2; no clear D gene. The germline V gene has CDR1 PRHDT and CDR2 FYEKMQ (reference sequence). The CDR3 has 12 amino acids. The V end lost 5 bases, the J end lost 7 bases, and 8 bases lay between the germline ends. CDR3 residues: CASSPLGGELFF. The DNA for the CDR3 is TGTGCCAGCAGCCCCCTAGGCGGGGAGCTGTTTTTT.

The chain uses TRBV19 and TRBJ2-3; 9 positions match TRBD1. CDR3 length equals 16 residues. Per germline, CDR1 LNHDA and CDR2 SQIVND (reference sequence). V lost 4 bases to trimming and J lost 5 bases; unmatched junction nucleotides: 10. CDR3 region: CASSTEQGAIGDTQYF. In DNA form, the CDR3 reads TGTGCCAGTAGTACCGAACAGGGGGCAATTGGAGATACGCAGTATTTT.

The chain employs TRBV19 and TRBJ2-7; D is unclear. The ends were cut back, 3 bases at V and 5 bases at J, with 14 bases in the middle. This CDR3 has 14 amino acids. Looked up from germline, CDR1 is LNHDA and CDR2 is SQIVND (reference sequence). CDR3 residues: CASSIPRRPHEQYF. The CDR3 nucleotides are TGTGCCAGTAGTATCCCCCGCAGGCCCCACGAGCAGTACTTC.

The chain employs TRBV21-1 and TRBJ1-1; no check of the table's D call, TRBD1, against the DNA was made. TRBV21-1 is noted as a pseudogene. This CDR3 has 14 residues. DNA for the CDR3: TGTGCCAGCAGCGCGGGACAGCGGGTCCCTGAAGCTTTCTTT. Protein product: CASSAGQRVPEAFF.

As to this clone: Relative to the germline gene, one junction end is altered; a read error may explain this. The genes are TRBV29-1 and TRBJ2-1, with D possibly TRBD2 on 6 matching bases. Germline loops: CDR1 SQVTM, CDR2 ANQGSEA. CDR3 size: 13 residues. This CDR3 is CSVDASAYNEQFF. CDR3 DNA sequence: TGCAGCGTTGACGCTAGCGCCTATAATGAGCAGTTCTTC.

V usage is TRBV10-2 and J usage is TRBJ2-5, with 7 nucleotides matching TRBD1. Germline CDR1 is WSHSY and CDR2 is SAAADI. V trimming: 8 bases; J trimming: 2 bases; junction bases outside the gene matches: 8. The CDR3 has 14 residues. CDR3 residues: CASRRDRTQETQYF. The CDR3 DNA reads as TGCGCCAGCCGCCGGGACAGAACTCAAGAGACCCAGTACTTC.

The chain is built from TRBV9 and TRBJ2-2; 8 nucleotides match TRBD1. Trimming took 0 bases from V and 5 from J; bases not matched to a gene: 12. Germline V gene sequence: CDR1 SGDLS, CDR2 YYNGEE. This CDR3 has 18 residues. The CDR3 protein is CASSVGPKGQGSTGELFF. CDR3 bases: TGTGCCAGCAGCGTAGGTCCGAAAGGACAGGGAAGTACCGGGGAGCTGTTTTTT.

The chain employs TRBV4-1 and TRBJ2-7; 8 nucleotides line up with TRBD1. There are 18 residues in the CDR3. Looked up from germline, CDR1 is MGHRA and CDR2 is YSYEKL. The V and J ends lost 0 bases and 6 bases, in that order; junction bases with no gene match: 16. CDR3: CASSQDWGRGQGGFEQYF. The CDR3 region has the DNA TGCGCCAGCAGCCAAGATTGGGGGCGTGGACAGGGTGGATTCGAGCAGTACTTC.

This clone came up a few times. The genes are TRBV5-1 and TRBJ2-3, with 9 bases that match TRBD1. CDR1 SGHRS and CDR2 YFSETQ come from the germline V gene. The junction had 7 bases not matched to a gene; V was cut back by 3 bases and J by 5 bases. This CDR3 region has 15 residues. DNA for the CDR3: TGCGCCAGCAGCTGGGGGACAGGGAGGTTAGATACGCAGTATTTT. Protein sequence: CASSWGTGRLDTQYF.

V usage is TRBV6-1 and J usage is TRBJ2-7, with 7 bases fitting TRBD2. The trim removed 2 bases at V and 0 bases at J, leaving 4 bases unmatched. This CDR3 contains 15 residues. Germline assignment: CDR1 MNHNS and CDR2 SASEGT. The CDR3 reads CASSELAASSYEQYF. The DNA of the CDR3 is TGTGCCAGCAGTGAACTAGCGGCGAGCTCCTACGAGCAGTACTTC.

This rearrangement joins TRBV10-3 to TRBJ2-7, with D possibly being TRBD2 (6 bases). Between the trimmed V and J ends, which lost 11 bases and 0 bases, there was a span of 17 bases. This CDR3 contains 14 residues. The germline V gene encodes CDR1 ENHRY and CDR2 SYGVKD. CDR3 DNA: TGTGCCTCCCGGCGGGACTGGAGCTCCTACGAGCAGTACTTC. Protein product: CASRRDWSSYEQYF.

The chain recombines TRBV6-5 with TRBJ2-6, with D possibly matching TRBD2 (6 bases). V dropped 4 bases and J dropped 0 bases, with 10 bases sitting between them. The V gene's germline CDR1 is MNHEY and CDR2 SVGAGI. The CDR3 contains 16 residues. The CDR3 DNA is TGTGCCAGCAGTTCCGGACTAAACTCTGGGGCCAACGTCCTGACTTTC. This encodes CASSSGLNSGANVLTF.

The genes are TRBV2 and TRBJ1-1; no clear D gene. The CDR3 totals 14 residues. Germline-derived CDR1 and CDR2 are SNHLY and FYNNEI. Trimming stripped 6 bases from V and 2 bases from J, with 13 bases between. This CDR3 reads CASSVSYPNTEAFF. The CDR3 DNA reads TGTGCCAGCAGCGTCAGTTACCCTAACACTGAAGCTTTCTTT.

This chain joins TRBV28 and TRBJ1-5, with unresolved D. Germline V gives CDR1 MDHEN, CDR2 SYDVKM. Trimming removed 7 bases from V and 4 bases from J, with 8 bases in between. The CDR3 has 12 amino acids. CDR3 protein: CASKTANQPQHF. The CDR3, as DNA: TGTGCCAGCAAAACAGCTAATCAGCCCCAGCATTTT.

The chain uses TRBV29-1 and TRBJ2-1, with D perhaps TRBD1 (6 bases). Trimming took off 4 bases at V and 6 bases at J, with 10 bases between the two ends. This CDR3 has 12 amino acids. Germline CDR1 and CDR2: SQVTM and ANQGSEA. Written as DNA, the CDR3 is TGCAGCGTTGGGGGGCGCTTCAATGAGCAGTTCTTC. It encodes CSVGGRFNEQFF.

There are a few counts of this clone. The chain uses TRBV11-2 and TRBJ1-2, with D maybe TRBD1 (5 bases). Germline V gene sequence: CDR1 SGHAT, CDR2 FQNNGV. There are 13 residues in the CDR3. Deletions cut 1 base from V and 9 bases from J, with 12 bases between. CDR3 DNA sequence: TGTGCCAGCAGCTTAGCCACGTCAGGGAGCTACACCTTC. The encoded protein is CASSLATSGSYTF.

This chain uses TRBV19 with TRBJ1-2; D possibly corresponds to TRBD1 (6 bases). The CDR3 runs to 15 residues. Germline lookup yields CDR1 LNHDA and CDR2 SQIVND (reference sequence). Trimming pared 4 bases from V and 7 bases from J, leaving 19 bases between. CDR3 amino acids: CASSKPPGQGSGYTF. CDR3 coding DNA: TGTGCCAGTAGTAAACCACCGGGACAAGGTTCTGGCTACACCTTC.

Only a few counts were recorded for this clone. The chain couples TRBV5-1 to TRBJ2-7; 8 bases are a match to TRBD2. Germline V lookup: CDR1 SGHRS, CDR2 YFSETQ. With 6 bases clipped from V and 6 bases from J, the junction kept 14 bases outside the gene matches. This CDR3 spans 15 amino acids. CDR3 amino acids: CASTLTGTRQSEQYF. The CDR3 region has the DNA TGCGCCAGCACCCTGACCGGGACTAGGCAATCCGAGCAGTACTTC.